The clone carrying this TCR beta chain was seen a handful of times. This CDR3 comprises 15 residues. V gave up 7 bases and J gave up 4 bases, with 16 bases separating them. Germline V CDR1 and CDR2: MRHNA, SNTAGT. Clones were sequenced by immunoSEQ multiplex PCR, and TCRdb holds only the in-frame ones, with some missing. The repertoire holds about 77,000 clones, with 75% to 90% as singletons. This sample is part of a study of blood T cell repertoires in COVID-19. The sequence was collected from a woman aged 70-85 years with acute or convalescent COVID-19. The sequencing sample was made of peripheral blood. The chain joins TRBV6-4 to TRBJ2-2; tentatively, D is TRBD1 (7 bases). This CDR3 is CASKRAGGGTGELFF. CDR3 coding DNA: TGTGCCAGCAAGAGGGCAGGGGGAGGCACCGGGGAGCTGTTTTTT.